The 31 T cell receptor beta chains below come from one sample, sequenced in a study of OX40 agonist ivuxolimab in advanced cancers. The library was generated by the immunoSEQ multiplex PCR assay. Entries here come from immuneACCESS through TCRdb and include only in-frame sequences with V and J called. Some clones fail to appear in such tables; in the studies checked, an unresolved V gene covers under half of the shortfall, and the cause of the remainder is unknown. Here the sample has over 25,000 clones; under 80% occur a single time. About 31% of the sample rests with the top ten. Material: CD4+ or CD8+ T cells sorted from blood, obtained in a trial of the OX40 agonist ivuxolimab. Source of these receptors: an adult with an advanced solid tumor such as melanoma, head and neck, liver or kidney cancer.

This clone is a singleton in its sample. The genes are TRBV9 and TRBJ1-2; D is unresolved. The germline V gene encodes CDR1 SGDLS and CDR2 YYNGEE. The CDR3 sequence is 15 residues long. V dropped 3 bases and J dropped 0 bases, with 12 bases sitting between them. The CDR3 DNA reads as TGTGCCAGCAGCGACCCCTCTTCCCCTAACTATGGCTACACCTTC. This gives the protein CASSDPSSPNYGYTF.

This chain links TRBV6-6 with TRBJ2-7; D gene ambiguous. Germline V lookup: CDR1 MNHNY, CDR2 SVGAGI (reference sequence). The CDR3 contains 12 residues. Trimming left V 4 bases short and J 3 bases short, with 7 bases between. This CDR3 reads CASSSFLYEQYF. Here the CDR3 DNA reads TGTGCCAGCAGTTCTTTCCTCTACGAGCAGTACTTC.

The V and J genes are TRBV4-1 and TRBJ2-3, with D perhaps matching TRBD1 (7 bases). CDR3 length: 18 residues. Germline CDR1 reads MGHRA; CDR2 reads YSYEKL. Trimming stripped 4 bases from V and 2 bases from J, with 22 bases between. For the CDR3, the DNA is TGCGCCAGCAGCCCAGGAGGGGGCCCGAGGGGCGACACAGATACGCAGTATTTT. It codes for CASSPGGGPRGDTDTQYF.

This chain links TRBV2 with TRBJ2-1, with TRBD1 matching 12 bases. V lost 1 base, J lost 6 bases, and 4 bases stayed unmatched. The CDR3 runs to 16 residues. CDR1 is SNHLY, CDR2 FYNNEI, per germline. CDR3 protein: CASSEVRDRGLNEQFF. For the CDR3, the DNA is TGTGCCAGCAGTGAAGTCCGGGACAGGGGGCTCAATGAGCAGTTCTTC.

The rearrangement joins TRBV5-4 to TRBJ1-2; no clear D gene. V shed 1 base and J shed 5 bases, with 18 bases lying between them. Germline lookup yields CDR1 SGHNT and CDR2 YYREEE (reference sequence). This CDR3 comprises 16 residues. This CDR3 is CASSLPEDRHRYGYTF. CDR3 DNA sequence: TGTGCCAGCAGCTTGCCAGAAGACCGTCATCGGTATGGCTACACCTTC.

This clone came up a few times. The V and J genes are TRBV15 and TRBJ2-1; 9 nucleotides agree with TRBD1. V shed 1 base and J 3 bases; nucleotides not matched to a gene: 7. Germline assignment: CDR1 LNHNV and CDR2 YYDKDF (reference sequence). The CDR3 runs to 17 residues. The DNA for the CDR3 is TGTGCCACCAGCAGAGGGGCTGAGGACAGGGGCTACAATGAGCAGTTCTTC. Amino acid sequence: CATSRGAEDRGYNEQFF. Full variable domain (outside the CDR3, taken from reference TRBV15 and TRBJ2-1): DAMVIQNPRYQVTQFGKPVTLSCSQTLNHNVMYWYQQKSSQAPKLLFHYYDKDFNNEADTPDNFQSRRPNTSFCFLDIRSPGLGDTAMYLCATSRGAEDRGYNEQFFGPGTRLTVL.

This chain links TRBV25-1 with TRBJ2-1; either TRBD1 or TRBD2 may supply D (5 bases each). Germline CDR1 is MGHDK and CDR2 is SYGVNS. The length of the CDR3 is 14 residues. The germline V and J ends were trimmed by 5 bases and 3 bases, with 11 bases remaining between them. CDR3 amino acids: CASSLGTIYNEQFF. In nucleotides, the CDR3 is TGTGCCAGCAGTTTGGGGACGATCTACAATGAGCAGTTCTTC.

V gene TRBV5-5 combines with J gene TRBJ1-1, with 8 bases aligning to TRBD1. The length of the CDR3 is 13 residues. CDR1 and CDR2 (germline): SGHKS, YYEKEE (reference sequence). The J segment lost 2 bases and the V segment lost 4 bases, leaving 1 base of the junction unmatched. In DNA, the CDR3 is TGTGCCAGCAGCACAGGGGGAAACACTGAAGCTTTCTTT. Translating gives CASSTGGNTEAFF.

This chain links TRBV6-5 with TRBJ2-3, with D possibly being TRBD2 (5 bases). CDR1 and CDR2 from the germline V gene are MNHEY and SVGAGI. CDR3 length: 13 residues. V gave up 2 bases and J gave up 9 bases, with 12 bases separating them. The CDR3 DNA reads as TGTGCCAGCAGTTACGACGACCGCGGGACGCAGTATTTT. Translated, it gives CASSYDDRGTQYF.

The table lists this clone with a few counts. The chain combines TRBV6-5 with TRBJ2-5; D gene ambiguous. V was trimmed by 5 bases and J by 1 base, leaving 14 bases between them. Germline CDR1 is MNHEY and CDR2 is SVGAGI. The CDR3 runs to 15 residues. The CDR3 DNA reads TGTGCCAGCAGTAATTATGTGGGGTCCCAAGAGACCCAGTACTTC. Protein product: CASSNYVGSQETQYF.

This sequence joins TRBV5-8 and TRBJ2-7; TRBD1 matches 9 bases. Trimming took 0 bases from V and 2 from J; bases not matched to a gene: 6. Germline V gives CDR1 SGHTS, CDR2 YDEGEE. This CDR3 is built from 16 residues. CDR3 in DNA: TGTGCCAGCAGCTTGGCCTTCGGACAGGGGACCTACGAGCAGTACTTC. Its translation: CASSLAFGQGTYEQYF. Complete variable domain (other parts from reference TRBV5-8 and TRBJ2-7): EAGVTQSPTHLIKTRGQQATLRCSPISGHTSVYWYQQALGLGLQFLLWYDEGEERNRGNFPPRFSGRQFPNYSSELNVNALELEDSALYLCASSLAFGQGTYEQYFGPGTRLTVT.

The V and J genes are TRBV19 and TRBJ2-1; 8 bases agree with TRBD2. Trimming at V came to 1 base and at J to 3 bases, leaving 2 bases not matched to a gene. CDR1 is LNHDA, CDR2 SQIVND, per germline (reference sequence). The CDR3 extends over 15 amino acids. CDR3 in amino acids: CASSIASGSYNEQFF. The CDR3 DNA reads TGTGCCAGTAGTATAGCCAGCGGGAGCTACAATGAGCAGTTCTTC. The entire variable domain, with the rest obtained from reference TRBV19 and TRBJ2-1, is as follows: DGGITQSPKYLFRKEGQNVTLSCEQNLNHDAMYWYRQDPGQGLRLIYYSQIVNDFQKGDIAEGYSVSREKKESFPLTVTSAQKNPTAFYLCASSIASGSYNEQFFGPGTRLTVL.

The V and J genes are TRBV2 and TRBJ2-7, with a possible D match to TRBD2 (6 bases). The CDR3 is 14 residues long. Germline-derived CDR1 and CDR2 are SNHLY and FYNNEI. The germline V and J ends were trimmed by 0 bases and 3 bases, with 9 bases remaining between them. The CDR3 nucleotides are TGTGCCAGCAGTGAAGCTGGGCGGGGCTACGAGCAGTACTTC. Its protein product is CASSEAGRGYEQYF.

The chain is built from TRBV7-9 and TRBJ2-1; TRBD1 matches at 7 bases. V shed 4 bases, J shed 5 bases, and the junction held 11 bases outside the gene matches. Per germline, CDR1 SEHNR and CDR2 FQNEAQ (reference sequence). The CDR3 runs to 16 residues. CDR3 sequence reads: CASSSTGTARNNEQFF. As DNA, the CDR3 is TGTGCCAGCAGCTCGACCGGGACAGCGAGAAACAATGAGCAGTTCTTC.

This clone has only a few counts. The chain is built from TRBV4-1 and TRBJ2-1; TRBD2 is a possible D gene (5 bases). Germline CDR1 is MGHRA and CDR2 is YSYEKL. There are 16 residues in the CDR3. Trimming removed 2 bases from V and 0 bases from J, with 11 bases in between. In DNA, the CDR3 is TGCGCCAGCAGCCAACTAGCTCAGAGCTCCTACAATGAGCAGTTCTTC. Amino acid sequence: CASSQLAQSSYNEQFF.

This chain joins TRBV9 and TRBJ2-5, with TRBD2 identical over 7 bases. Looked up from germline, CDR1 is SGDLS and CDR2 is YYNGEE. The V and J ends lost 3 bases and 5 bases, in that order; junction bases with no gene match: 13. The CDR3 runs to 16 residues. Written as DNA, the CDR3 is TGTGCCAGCAGCGATGGAGGGCGTGGGGGAGGGGAGACCCAGTACTTC. This codes for CASSDGGRGGGETQYF.

V is TRBV2 and J is TRBJ2-4; TRBD1 is a possible D gene (6 bases). CDR3 length: 14 amino acids. Germline V gives CDR1 SNHLY, CDR2 FYNNEI. With 3 bases removed from V and 9 bases from J, the gap between germline ends came to 15 bases. The CDR3 reads CASSDLGQVGIQYF. The CDR3 bases are TGTGCCAGCAGTGACCTGGGACAAGTTGGCATTCAGTACTTC.

This clone rates as hyperexpanded (1% or more). The V and J genes are TRBV25-1 and TRBJ2-7; no clear D gene. V lost 8 bases to trimming and J lost 2 bases, with 10 bases between them. This CDR3 is 12 amino acids long. Germline assignment: CDR1 MGHDK and CDR2 SYGVNS. CDR3 nucleotide sequence: TGTGCCAGCGGCCTGGACGCCTACGAGCAGTACTTC. It is translated as CASGLDAYEQYF.

The genes are TRBV5-6 and TRBJ2-1; D gene unclear. Trimming pared 3 bases from V and 5 bases from J, leaving 6 bases between. CDR3 length: 12 amino acids. Germline assignment: CDR1 SGHDT and CDR2 YYEEEE. The CDR3 region has the DNA TGTGCCAGCAGCTGGCCTAACAATGAGCAGTTCTTC. It translates to CASSWPNNEQFF.

The chain employs TRBV11-3 and TRBJ2-1, with 7 bases identical to TRBD1. The CDR3 runs to 16 residues. Trimming at V came to 0 bases and at J to 6 bases, leaving 8 bases not matched to a gene. In germline, CDR1 is SGHNT, CDR2 YENEEA. The CDR3 DNA reads as TGTGCCAGCAGCTTAGAAAGGGGGCGGAAACTCAATGAGCAGTTCTTC. Translated, it gives CASSLERGRKLNEQFF. Complete variable domain (other parts from reference TRBV11-3 and TRBJ2-1): EAGVVQSPRYKIIEKKQPVAFWCNPISGHNTLYWYLQNLGQGPELLIRYENEEAVDDSQLPKDRFSAERLKGVDSTLKIQPAELGDSAVYLCASSLERGRKLNEQFFGPGTRLTVL.

Only one count was recorded for this clone. The junction departs from germline at one end; a sequencing error may be responsible. V usage is TRBV5-4 and J usage is TRBJ2-2; 7 nucleotides line up with TRBD1. CDR3 length equals 14 residues. Germline values: CDR1 SGHNT, CDR2 YYREEE (reference sequence). CDR3 coding DNA: TGCGCCAGCAGCTCCGACAGGGCGGACGGGGAGCTGTTTTTT. Translated, it gives CASSSDRADGELFF.

The table lists this clone with a few counts. This sequence joins TRBV2 and TRBJ2-7; D gene unclear. Trimming removed 1 base from V and 4 bases from J, with 5 bases in between. Germline values: CDR1 SNHLY, CDR2 FYNNEI. This CDR3 region has 12 residues. The CDR3 reads CASSEVDYEQYF. In DNA, the CDR3 is TGTGCCAGCAGTGAAGTAGATTACGAGCAGTACTTC.

CDR3 in amino acids: CATTRTRGSEEQYF. The CDR3 DNA reads as TGTGCCACCACAAGGACAAGGGGGTCTGAGGAGCAGTACTTC. V is TRBV19 and J is TRBJ2-7, with D maybe TRBD1 (6 bases). This CDR3 spans 14 amino acids. Germline V gives CDR1 LNHDA, CDR2 SQIVND (reference sequence). V was cut by 10 bases and J by 7 bases, with 23 bases left in between.

The genes are TRBV19 and TRBJ2-1, with 11 nucleotides matching TRBD2. This CDR3 region has 16 residues. Trimming took 3 bases from V and 8 from J; bases not matched to a gene: 9. Germline CDR1 LNHDA, CDR2 SQIVND (reference sequence). In DNA form, the CDR3 reads TGTGCCAGTAGTATCGTCGGACTAGCGGGCTTGGATGAGCAGTTCTTC. It yields the protein CASSIVGLAGLDEQFF. Based on the CDR3 plus reference TRBV19 and TRBJ2-1, the full variable domain is DGGITQSPKYLFRKEGQNVTLSCEQNLNHDAMYWYRQDPGQGLRLIYYSQIVNDFQKGDIAEGYSVSREKKESFPLTVTSAQKNPTAFYLCASSIVGLAGLDEQFFGPGTRLTVL.

The chain is built from TRBV5-8 and TRBJ2-3; tentative D call: TRBD2 (5 bases). This CDR3 spans 14 amino acids. V was clipped by 2 bases and J by 6 bases, with 13 bases between them. CDR1 is SGHTS and CDR2 is YDEGEE in the germline V gene. The DNA of the CDR3 is TGTGCCAGCAGCTTCGGACTGATGGGGGATACGCAGTATTTT. Translating gives CASSFGLMGDTQYF.

The genes are TRBV5-3 and TRBJ1-2; D uncertain. TRBV5-3 counts as an open reading frame of uncertain function. The CDR3 spans 13 residues. Trimming removed 3 bases from V and 4 bases from J, with 10 bases in between. CDR3 sequence reads: CARSSREGYGYTF. The CDR3 nucleotides are TGTGCCAGAAGCTCCCGGGAGGGCTATGGCTACACCTTC.

This clone appeared a single time. The chain carries TRBV15 and TRBJ1-4, with 8 bases matching TRBD1. J was trimmed by 8 bases and V by 3 bases; bases with no gene match: 14. Germline V gene data show CDR1 as LNHNV and CDR2 as YYDKDF (reference sequence). This CDR3 region has 17 residues. The CDR3 loop reads CATSRSDTGTGPEKLFF. The CDR3 nucleotides read TGTGCCACCAGCAGGTCGGATACCGGGACAGGCCCCGAAAAACTGTTTTTT. The whole variable domain, filled in from reference TRBV15 and TRBJ1-4, reads DAMVIQNPRYQVTQFGKPVTLSCSQTLNHNVMYWYQQKSSQAPKLLFHYYDKDFNNEADTPDNFQSRRPNTSFCFLDIRSPGLGDTAMYLCATSRSDTGTGPEKLFFGSGTQLSVL.

V gene TRBV4-1 combines with J gene TRBJ2-1; perhaps TRBD1 as D (8 bases). CDR1 and CDR2 from the germline V gene are MGHRA and YSYEKL. V was trimmed by 4 bases and J by 4 bases, leaving 17 bases between them. This CDR3 is built from 16 residues. The DNA for the CDR3 is TGCGCCAGCAGCCCACTAGACAGGGGACTATACAATGAGCAGTTCTTC. Translated, it gives CASSPLDRGLYNEQFF.

The chain is built from TRBV27 and TRBJ2-1; 8 bases line up with TRBD1. The V gene's germline CDR1 is MNHEY and CDR2 SMNVEV (reference sequence). This CDR3 contains 16 residues. With 4 bases clipped from V and 7 bases from J, the junction kept 12 bases outside the gene matches. CDR3 region: CASSSPIGQGFNEQFF. The CDR3 region has the DNA TGTGCCAGCAGTTCGCCGATAGGACAGGGATTTAATGAGCAGTTCTTC.

This clone has more than one count but fewer than ten. V is TRBV6-1 and J is TRBJ2-1; tentatively, D is TRBD2 (5 bases). This CDR3 contains 14 residues. From germline, CDR1 is MNHNS and CDR2 SASEGT. The V end lost 6 bases, the J end lost 6 bases, and 15 bases lay between the germline ends. The CDR3 is CASRAPGRSNEQFF. The CDR3 DNA reads TGTGCCAGCAGAGCCCCGGGGAGAAGCAATGAGCAGTTCTTC.

The chain couples TRBV27 to TRBJ2-7, with D tentatively TRBD2 (5 bases). Germline CDR1 is MNHEY and CDR2 is SMNVEV (reference sequence). There are 12 residues in the CDR3. V shed 3 bases and J shed 6 bases, with 9 bases lying between them. The CDR3 region is CASSFGGREQYF. CDR3 bases: TGTGCCAGCAGTTTCGGAGGACGCGAGCAGTACTTC.